These T cell receptor beta chains were read from a single sample in a study of T cell responses to AZD1222 COVID-19 vaccine. Measured with immunoSEQ multiplex PCR; TCRdb has only the in-frame clones, and not every one. The sample contains 97,000 or so clones, 70% to 90% of which appear only once. The material was peripheral blood, obtained on day 0 of AZD1222 vaccination. The origin of the receptors is an adult in good health. The CDR3 runs from the conserved cysteine through the conserved F or W. The order of the fields is CDR3 length, V gene, CDR3 protein.

cdr3_length: 13; v_call: TRBV5-1; cdr3_aa: CASSRTGGETQYF
cdr3_length: 15; v_call: TRBV19; cdr3_aa: CASARGTTKISPLHF
cdr3_length: 13; v_call: TRBV7-2; cdr3_aa: CASSSTGGNEQFF
cdr3_length: 14; v_call: TRBV9; cdr3_aa: CASSVAPAYNEQFF
cdr3_length: 14; v_call: TRBV2; cdr3_aa: CASSSGTVTYGYTF
cdr3_length: 15; v_call: TRBV6-4; cdr3_aa: CASSPGTGGFGEQFF
cdr3_length: 14; v_call: TRBV15; cdr3_aa: CATSGGDGTGELFF
cdr3_length: 14; v_call: TRBV4-2; cdr3_aa: CASSQDRGSETQYF
cdr3_length: 12; v_call: TRBV29-1; cdr3_aa: CSAVSANYEQYF
cdr3_length: 15; v_call: TRBV13; cdr3_aa: CASSLSGLAHNEQFF
cdr3_length: 16; v_call: TRBV4-3; cdr3_aa: CASSQEGLAGADTQYF
cdr3_length: 15; v_call: TRBV5-1; cdr3_aa: CASSPTGGTGQPQHF
cdr3_length: 15; v_call: TRBV3-1/TRBV3-2; cdr3_aa: CASSQGTSGAYEQYF
cdr3_length: 15; v_call: TRBV18; cdr3_aa: CASSPGTGATDTQYF
cdr3_length: 16; v_call: TRBV11-2; cdr3_aa: CASSLSLPPSNSPLHF